Shown below are 15 T cell receptor beta chains from a single sample sequenced in a study of identical twins. Via MiXCR, TCRdb re-called the 5' RACE reads, giving one row per CDR3 protein. The sample lists some 500,000 distinct CDR3 sequences; 13% to 15% were seen once. The sample was also reused in another study, on yellow fever vaccine responses in identical twins.

The source material was CD4+ T cells sorted from blood. These receptors came from a woman aged 18-29 years in good health.

The chain joins TRBV5-1 to TRBJ2-3; 10 bases are a match to TRBD2. From germline, CDR1 is SGHRS and CDR2 YFSETQ. V was pared by 6 bases and J by 3 bases, with 7 bases of the junction left unmatched. The CDR3 is 15 residues long. The CDR3 spells CASTSSGSRTDTQYF. The CDR3 DNA sequence: TGCGCCAGCACCTCTAGCGGGAGTAGGACAGATACGCAGTATTTT.

This clonotype was observed a few times. This chain uses TRBV20-1 with TRBJ2-1; the match to TRBD2 covers 14 bases. Trimming took 0 bases from V and 5 from J; bases not matched to a gene: 6. CDR1 and CDR2 (germline): DFQATT, SNEGSKA (reference sequence). The CDR3 extends over 17 amino acids. In nucleotides, the CDR3 is TGCAGTGCTAGAGATCCGACTAGCGGGAGGGCCCACAATGAGCAGTTCTTC. This translates into CSARDPTSGRAHNEQFF.

This CDR3 is CSASDKYNYGYTF. CDR3 nucleotides: TGCAGTGCTAGTGATAAATACAACTATGGCTACACCTTC. The V gene is TRBV20-1, the J gene TRBJ1-2; no firm D call. The CDR3 spans 13 residues. The V and J ends lost 3 bases and 2 bases respectively, with 10 bases between them. Germline V CDR1 and CDR2: DFQATT, SNEGSKA (reference sequence).

CDR3 residues: CASSLASRAKETQYF. CDR3 coding DNA: TGTGCCAGCAGCTTGGCCTCAAGGGCGAAAGAGACCCAGTACTTC. V gene TRBV5-4 combines with J gene TRBJ2-5; D gene unclear. The length of the CDR3 is 15 residues. CDR1 SGHNT and CDR2 YYREEE come from the germline V gene (reference sequence). Trimming stripped 0 bases from V and 3 bases from J, with 12 bases between.

There are a few counts of this clonotype. The chain carries TRBV7-3 and TRBJ2-6; D may be TRBD1 (7 bases). The length of the CDR3 is 19 residues. V dropped 0 bases and J dropped 2 bases, with 17 bases sitting between them. Germline loops: CDR1 SGHTA, CDR2 FQGTGA. CDR3 DNA: TGTGCCAGCAGCTTAACGGCCCCAGGGGGGTTAGCTGGGGCCAACGTCCTGACTTTC. Protein product: CASSLTAPGGLAGANVLTF.

This chain joins TRBV2 and TRBJ2-2, with 9 nucleotides matching TRBD2. Unmatched junction bases numbered 6, after V lost 2 bases and J lost 5 bases. Looked up from germline, CDR1 is SNHLY and CDR2 is FYNNEI. The length of the CDR3 is 16 residues. The CDR3 DNA reads as TGTGCCAGCAGTGAACGCCCTAGCGGGATAACCGGGGAGCTGTTTTTT. Its translation is CASSERPSGITGELFF.

The rearrangement joins TRBV13 to TRBJ2-5; D is unclear. The CDR3 has 13 amino acids. Per the germline V gene, CDR1 is PRHDT and CDR2 is FYEKMQ (reference sequence). V was trimmed by 5 bases and J by 4 bases, leaving 11 bases between them. CDR3 residues: CASSPRRGETQYF. Here the CDR3 DNA reads TGTGCCAGCAGCCCCAGGAGAGGAGAGACCCAGTACTTC.

Only a few counts were recorded for this clonotype. J is TRBJ2-1 and V is TRBV12-3 or TRBV12-4; a weak D match, TRBD2 (7 bases). There are 15 residues in the CDR3. V lost 6 bases and J lost 8, with 20 bases in between. The CDR3: CASSPSAGAGDEQFF. CDR3 DNA: TGTGCCAGCAGCCCCAGTGCGGGGGCAGGGGATGAGCAGTTCTTC.

This clonotype was seen only a few times. J is TRBJ1-2 and V is TRBV28; 7 nucleotides agree with TRBD1. This CDR3 contains 16 residues. From germline, CDR1 is MDHEN and CDR2 SYDVKM. V lost 6 bases, J lost 1 base, and 11 bases stayed unmatched. The chain's CDR3 is CASRLPGQIVNYGYTF. CDR3 in DNA: TGTGCCAGCAGACTCCCGGGACAGATCGTTAACTATGGCTACACCTTC.

There are a few counts of this clonotype. In DNA form, the CDR3 reads TGTGCCAGCAGCCAGACAGGGCCGAGCTCCTACGAGCAGTACTTC. Amino acid sequence: CASSQTGPSSYEQYF. J is TRBJ2-7 and V is TRBV12-3 or TRBV12-4, with 7 bases lining up with TRBD1. The CDR3 is made up of 15 amino acids. Trimming removed 6 bases from V and 0 bases from J; junction bases left unmatched: 8.

This clonotype occurred a few times. The chain has TRBV30 and TRBJ2-7; the match to TRBD2 covers 7 bases. Germline-derived CDR1 and CDR2 are GTSNPN and SVGIG (reference sequence). V was clipped by 0 bases and J by 4 bases; unmatched bases: 6. The CDR3 is 14 residues long. CDR3 region: CAWSVSGGPYEQYF. The CDR3 coding sequence is TGTGCCTGGAGTGTGTCGGGGGGTCCATACGAGCAGTACTTC.

This clonotype was observed a handful of times. The DNA for the CDR3 is TGTGCCAGCAGAACGACGGGAGATCCGAACAATGAGCAGTTCTTC. Amino acids: CASRTTGDPNNEQFF. This chain joins TRBV7-2 and TRBJ2-1, with D possibly TRBD2 on 6 matching bases. The CDR3 covers 15 residues. Trimming removed 6 bases from V and 5 bases from J, with 17 bases in between. Per germline, CDR1 SGHTA and CDR2 FQGNSA. The variable domain in full, completed from reference TRBV7-2 and TRBJ2-1, reads GAGVSQSPSNKVTEKGKDVELRCDPISGHTALYWYRQSLGQGLEFLIYFQGNSAPDKSGLPSDRFSAERTGGSVSTLTIQRTQQEDSAVYLCASRTTGDPNNEQFFGPGTRLTVL.

This clonotype showed up many times. The chain combines TRBV10-3 with TRBJ2-3; tentatively, D is TRBD2 (5 bases). Germline V lookup: CDR1 ENHRY, CDR2 SYGVKD. The CDR3 is 14 residues long. Between the trimmed V and J ends, which lost 7 bases and 6 bases, there was a span of 17 bases. CDR3 sequence: CAIKLATRGDTQYF. In DNA form, the CDR3 reads TGTGCCATCAAATTGGCCACCCGCGGGGATACGCAGTATTTT.

The V gene is TRBV10-3, the J gene TRBJ2-1, with TRBD2 matching 8 bases. This CDR3 is built from 15 residues. In germline, CDR1 is ENHRY, CDR2 SYGVKD. V gave up 6 bases and J gave up 4 bases; unmatched junction bases: 8. This CDR3 is CAISESGSTYNEQFF. CDR3 DNA: TGTGCCATCAGCGAGAGCGGGAGTACATACAATGAGCAGTTCTTC.

This rearrangement joins TRBV28 to TRBJ2-4; no clear D. Germline lookup yields CDR1 MDHEN and CDR2 SYDVKM. CDR3 size: 16 residues. V lost 5 bases, J lost 2 bases, and 16 bases lay in between. This chain's CDR3 is CASSLSSLVSKNIQYF. In DNA, the CDR3 is TGTGCCAGCAGTCTGTCCTCCTTGGTGTCCAAAAACATTCAGTACTTC. The full variable domain, its missing parts supplied by reference TRBV28 and TRBJ2-4, is DVKVTQSSRYLVKRTGEKVFLECVQDMDHENMFWYRQDPGLGLRLIYFSYDVKMKEKGDIPEGYSVSREKKERFSLILESASTNQTSMYLCASSLSSLVSKNIQYFGAGTRLSVL.